This T cell receptor (beta chain) was recorded in a study of CD8+CD57+ T cells in acquired aplastic anemia. Study-level findings and limits: Common to patients and controls were 25 to 30 CD8+ CDR3 sequences.

Comments on this clonotype: Its antigen remains unidentified.

V was cut by 4 bases and J by 1 base, with 11 bases left in between. Looked up from germline, CDR1 is KGHDR and CDR2 is SFDVKD. The CDR3 runs to 15 residues. The template used for profiling TCR beta VDJ and CDR3 was genomic DNA. Using its own MiXCR run on the reads, TCRdb lists one record per CDR3 protein. The data contain a few hundred thousand distinct CDR3 sequences, around 30% of them seen just once; the ten biggest clones take up 0.82%. Patients chosen for sequencing had CD8+CD57+ cells that had expanded, as shown by flow cytometry. Sequencing input: sorted CD4+, CD8+, or CD8+CD57+ T cells (not recorded which) from PBMCs. The chain carries TRBV24-1 and TRBJ2-3, with a weak D call TRBD1 (5 bases). The clonotype comes from a human donor with aplastic anemia. The CDR3 DNA reads as TGTGCCACCAGTGACCAGGGTACAGGCACAGATACGCAGTATTTT. Translated: CATSDQGTGTDTQYF.